The 17 T cell receptor beta chains below come from one sample, sequenced in a study of blood T cell repertoires in COVID-19. Using immunoSEQ multiplex PCR, the repertoire was profiled, and TCRdb retains in-frame clones only, with some absent. Altogether more than 350,000 clones are present, more than 70% being singletons, with the ten largest covering 1.4% to 1.5%. Material for sequencing was PBMCs or T cells enriched from blood (not recorded which). These receptors were collected from a woman aged 18-29 years who had been exposed to COVID-19.

The chain uses TRBV3-1 (or the pseudogene TRBV3-2) and TRBJ1-1; tentative D call: TRBD1 (6 bases). The CDR3 extends over 14 amino acids. Germline V CDR1 and CDR2: LGHDT, YNNKEL (reference sequence). The ends were cut back, 4 bases at V and 1 base at J, with 10 bases in the middle. This CDR3 is CASSPGTQNTEAFF. CDR3 coding DNA: TGTGCCAGCAGCCCGGGGACACAGAACACTGAAGCTTTCTTT.

The chain couples TRBV4-1 to TRBJ1-1; unclear D gene. V lost 1 base and J 5 bases, leaving 14 bases between the germline ends. CDR1 is MGHRA and CDR2 is YSYEKL in the germline V gene. This CDR3 spans 15 amino acids. CDR3 sequence (DNA): TGCGCCAGCAGCCAAGGGCCGGGAGCGGGGACTGAAGCTTTCTTT. Protein: CASSQGPGAGTEAFF.

The chain has TRBV30 and TRBJ2-1; D unclear. The CDR3 is 11 amino acids. V gave up 8 bases and J gave up 4 bases, with 9 bases separating them. CDR1 and CDR2 from the germline V gene are GTSNPN and SVGIG (reference sequence). This CDR3 is CARTEYNEQFF. The CDR3, as DNA: TGTGCCCGCACAGAGTACAATGAGCAGTTCTTC.

The chain's CDR3 is CASSLGRGTSQETQYF. The CDR3 DNA reads TGCGCCAGCAGCTTGGGCAGGGGGACCAGCCAAGAGACCCAGTACTTC. V and J are TRBV5-1 and TRBJ2-5, with 7 bases aligning to TRBD1. Germline V gives CDR1 SGHRS, CDR2 YFSETQ. CDR3 size: 16 residues. Losses at the gene ends were 0 bases for V and 1 base for J; bases not matched to a gene: 6.

The chain has TRBV12-5 and TRBJ2-2; tentative D call: TRBD2 (5 bases). V was pared by 1 base and J by 8 bases, with 11 bases between. CDR3 length: 14 amino acids. Germline V lookup: CDR1 LGHNT, CDR2 FRNRAP. CDR3: CASGLGSGTGELFF. In DNA, the CDR3 is TGTGCTAGTGGTTTGGGGAGCGGAACTGGGGAGCTGTTTTTT.

This clone occurred once. The chain couples TRBV6-2 or TRBV6-3 to TRBJ2-7; TRBD2 matches 10 bases. CDR3 length: 16 amino acids. CDR1 is MNHEY and CDR2 is SVGEGT in the germline V gene. V lost 6 bases to trimming and J lost 7 bases; unmatched junction nucleotides: 15. This CDR3 is CASSQAAAGGPGEQYF. In nucleotides, the CDR3 is TGTGCCAGCAGCCAAGCCGCAGCGGGAGGGCCGGGAGAGCAGTACTTC.

A few counts support this clone. The rearrangement links TRBV28 to TRBJ2-7; 8 bases fit TRBD1. This CDR3 contains 18 residues. Germline trimming cut 4 bases from V and 4 bases from J; bases unmatched to any gene: 18. The germline V gene has CDR1 MDHEN and CDR2 SYDVKM. CDR3 amino acids: CASSSNFRQGSVPYEQYF. CDR3 DNA sequence: TGTGCCAGCAGTTCTAACTTTAGACAGGGGTCGGTTCCTTACGAGCAGTACTTC. The full variable domain, its missing parts supplied by reference TRBV28 and TRBJ2-7, is DVKVTQSSRYLVKRTGEKVFLECVQDMDHENMFWYRQDPGLGLRLIYFSYDVKMKEKGDIPEGYSVSREKKERFSLILESASTNQTSMYLCASSSNFRQGSVPYEQYFGPGTRLTVT.

V gene TRBV7-9 combines with J gene TRBJ2-1; 9 bases agree with TRBD2. V shed 0 bases and J 9 bases; nucleotides not matched to a gene: 9. The V gene's germline CDR1 is SEHNR and CDR2 FQNEAQ (reference sequence). This CDR3 has 16 residues. The CDR3 sequence: CASSLAIAGVLGEQFF. For the CDR3, the DNA is TGTGCCAGCAGCTTAGCGATAGCGGGGGTTTTGGGTGAGCAGTTCTTC.

This sequence joins TRBV5-1 and TRBJ2-3; 7 bases fit TRBD2. Germline CDR1 reads SGHRS; CDR2 reads YFSETQ. This CDR3 spans 13 amino acids. V trimming: 1 base; J trimming: 9 bases; junction bases outside the gene matches: 5. Here the CDR3 reads CASSLPGEGTQYF. CDR3 in DNA: TGCGCCAGCAGCTTGCCGGGGGAGGGGACGCAGTATTTT. Filled out from reference TRBV5-1 and TRBJ2-3, the complete variable domain reads KAGVTQTPRYLIKTRGQQVTLSCSPISGHRSVSWYQQTPGQGLQFLFEYFSETQRNKGNFPGRFSGRQFSNSRSEMNVSTLELGDSALYLCASSLPGEGTQYFGPGTRLTVL.

The chain is built from TRBV4-2 and TRBJ1-6; D perhaps matches TRBD1 (6 bases). CDR3 length: 15 residues. With 3 bases removed from V and 11 bases from J, the gap between germline ends came to 17 bases. Germline lookup yields CDR1 LGHNA and CDR2 YNFKEQ. Written as DNA, the CDR3 is TGTGCCAGCAGCCAGGATCGGGGGGCGCACACACCCCTCCACTTT. This gives the protein CASSQDRGAHTPLHF.

The chain recombines TRBV2 with TRBJ1-1; D possibly corresponds to TRBD1 (6 bases). CDR3 length equals 12 residues. Germline V lookup: CDR1 SNHLY, CDR2 FYNNEI. The ends were cut back, 5 bases at V and 9 bases at J, with 13 bases in the middle. The CDR3 loop is CASSPPGQQAFF. In nucleotides, the CDR3 is TGTGCCAGCAGTCCCCCGGGACAACAAGCTTTCTTT.

This CDR3 is CASSEGGQGGQPQHF. The CDR3 bases are TGTGCCAGCAGTGAAGGGGGACAGGGGGGTCAGCCCCAGCATTTT. The genes are TRBV2 and TRBJ1-5; 11 nucleotides match TRBD1. Germline V gene lookup returns CDR1 SNHLY and CDR2 FYNNEI. The CDR3 extends over 15 amino acids. The ends lost 1 base at V and 6 bases at J; junction bases unmatched: 2.

The V call is TRBV2, the J call TRBJ1-5; D remains unclear. Germline-derived CDR1 and CDR2 are SNHLY and FYNNEI. Trimming cost V 7 bases and J 1 base, with 11 bases left between them. The length of the CDR3 is 14 residues. CDR3 bases: TGTGCCAGCACCGAGGGCGCCAGCAATCAGCCCCAGCATTTT. Translated: CASTEGASNQPQHF.

Only a few counts were recorded for this clone. In nucleotides, the CDR3 is TGCGCCAGCAGCCCGGCGGTCCCGAGCCTAACCAATGAGCAGTTCTTC. Amino acids: CASSPAVPSLTNEQFF. V and J are TRBV5-1 and TRBJ2-1; no clear D. CDR1 is SGHRS and CDR2 is YFSETQ in the germline V gene. This CDR3 comprises 16 residues. V was clipped by 4 bases and J by 6 bases, with 20 bases between them.

Only one count was recorded for this clone. At the DNA level, this CDR3 is encoded by other sequences in the same sample as well. The chain has TRBV9 and TRBJ1-5; TRBD1 might be the D (5 bases). The CDR3 contains 15 residues. V was shortened by 1 base and J by 6 bases, with 14 bases between the two germline ends. CDR1 is SGDLS and CDR2 is YYNGEE in the germline V gene. The CDR3, as DNA: TGTGCCAGCAGCGTATCCGGGGGTTCAGGTCAGCCCCAGCATTTT. Protein product: CASSVSGGSGQPQHF.

The chain has TRBV5-1 and TRBJ2-2; 10 bases match TRBD2. This CDR3 spans 15 amino acids. V lost 3 bases to trimming and J lost 5 bases; unmatched junction nucleotides: 4. The germline V gene has CDR1 SGHRS and CDR2 YFSETQ. CDR3 nucleotides: TGCGCCAGCAGCTGGACTAGCGGTGAGACCGGGGAGCTGTTTTTT. Translating gives CASSWTSGETGELFF.

This sequence joins TRBV6-5 and TRBJ1-4; 7 bases are shared with TRBD1. With V trimmed by 7 bases and J by 8 bases, 7 bases remained unmatched. The CDR3 is 13 residues long. The V gene's germline CDR1 is MNHEY and CDR2 SVGAGI. The CDR3 DNA follows: TGTGCCAGCACGGAACAGGGGAGGGAAAAACTGTTTTTT. It is translated as CASTEQGREKLFF.